These 9 T cell receptor beta chains were all obtained from the same sample, sequenced in a study of T-cell reconstitution after alpha-beta-depleted transplantation in children. The TCRbeta library was prepared with unique molecular identifiers. From the PCR reads, TCRdb called clonotypes with MiXCR, one entry per CDR3 protein. This sample carries 300,000 to 350,000 distinct CDR3 sequences, approximately 23% of them seen once, and the ten largest clones take roughly 11%. Source: PBMCs, mostly from graft donor cells, taken 180 days after TCRalphabeta/CD19-depleted stem cell transplant. Receptor source: a male patient younger than 18 who had a stem cell transplant for acute lymphoblastic leukemia, so the T cells may come from the graft donor.

This clonotype was counted between two and nine times. The chain joins TRBV6-2 or TRBV6-3 to TRBJ2-3; TRBD2 matches at 15 bases. The trim removed 6 bases at V and 0 bases at J, leaving 13 bases unmatched. The CDR3 contains 20 residues. Germline V gives CDR1 MNHEY, CDR2 SVGEGT. DNA of the CDR3: TGTGCCAGCAGATCGCCGCAGGGACTAGCGGGAGGAAGGAGCACAGATACGCAGTATTTT. This gives the protein CASRSPQGLAGGRSTDTQYF.

The rearrangement joins TRBV27 to TRBJ2-3; D unclear. Germline CDR1 MNHEY, CDR2 SMNVEV (reference sequence). V lost 4 bases, J lost 2 bases, and 10 bases lay in between. The length of the CDR3 is 14 residues. The DNA of the CDR3 is TGTGCCAGCAGTTCTGAGTTACTCACAGATACGCAGTATTTT. It translates to CASSSELLTDTQYF.

This clonotype turned up a few times. The CDR3 region has the DNA TGTGCCAGCAGCCACCAGACTAGCCGACGCACAGATACGCAGTATTTT. Translation gives CASSHQTSRRTDTQYF. The chain is built from TRBV7-6 and TRBJ2-3; the match to TRBD2 covers 7 bases. CDR3 length equals 16 residues. Germline CDR1 is SGHVS and CDR2 is FNYEAQ. J gave up 1 base and V 5 bases, and 9 bases lay outside the gene matches.

This sequence joins TRBV5-5 and TRBJ2-1, with 11 bases that match TRBD2. V dropped 6 bases and J dropped 4; count of bases not matched to a gene: 9. Looked up from germline, CDR1 is SGHKS and CDR2 is YYEKEE (reference sequence). This CDR3 is 16 amino acids long. The CDR3 protein is CASTHISGRAYNEQFF. The CDR3 coding sequence is TGTGCCAGCACCCATATTAGCGGGAGGGCTTACAATGAGCAGTTCTTC.

At least ten counts were recorded for this clonotype. This chain joins TRBV29-1 and TRBJ2-5, with D possibly TRBD2 on 6 matching bases. The CDR3 loop spans 14 amino acids. The germline V and J ends were trimmed by 4 bases and 4 bases, with 16 bases remaining between them. Germline values: CDR1 SQVTM, CDR2 ANQGSEA. CDR3 nucleotide sequence: TGCAGCGTTGCACCATTGGACTACGGAGAGACCCAGTACTTC. It encodes CSVAPLDYGETQYF.

There are a few counts of this clonotype. This chain connects TRBV3-1 to TRBJ2-5; D tentatively reads TRBD1 or TRBD2 (5 bases each). The germline gives CDR1 LGHDT, CDR2 YNNKEL (reference sequence). This CDR3 spans 17 amino acids. Trimming shortened V by 4 bases and J by 3 bases, and 21 bases separated the two germline ends. The CDR3 coding sequence is TGTGCCAGCAGCCTCCCTATTTGGGGGATAAGGGAAGAGACCCAGTACTTC. Its protein is CASSLPIWGIREETQYF.

CDR3 residues: CALGAGSTDTQYF. Here the CDR3 DNA reads TGTGCCTTGGGGGCAGGGAGCACAGATACGCAGTATTTT. The chain has TRBV7-7 and TRBJ2-3, with D possibly TRBD1 on 6 matching bases. CDR3 length equals 13 residues. Germline-derived CDR1 and CDR2 are SSHAT and FNYEAQ (reference sequence). V shed 11 bases and J shed 0 bases, with 12 bases lying between them.

This clonotype was picked up a small number of times. This chain uses TRBV10-2 with TRBJ2-1; a weak D match, TRBD2 (5 bases). The germline V gene has CDR1 WSHSY and CDR2 SAAADI. V lost 3 bases, J lost 4 bases, and 13 bases lay in between. This CDR3 region has 15 residues. The DNA of the CDR3 is TGCGCCAGCAGTGATCTAGCCGGTTTTTACAATGAGCAGTTCTTC. It is translated as CASSDLAGFYNEQFF.

J is TRBJ1-3 and V is TRBV7-9, with 8 bases matching TRBD1. The CDR3 loop spans 17 amino acids. The germline CDR1 and CDR2 sequences are SEHNR and FQNEAQ (reference sequence). V lost 5 bases to trimming and J lost 0 bases; unmatched junction nucleotides: 9. This CDR3 is CASSRRTGGFSGNTIYF. CDR3 DNA: TGTGCCAGCAGCCGTCGAACAGGGGGATTCTCTGGAAACACCATATATTTT.